Only a few counts were recorded for the clone carrying this TCR beta chain. Its antigen is undetermined. The sample belongs to a study of blood T cells in healthy people across ages. Trimming cost V 4 bases and J 1 base; bases outside gene matches: 7. The CDR3 is made up of 16 amino acids. Looked up from germline, CDR1 is SGHRS and CDR2 is YFSETQ. General observations from the study: Aged donors had fewer naive CD4+ cells and lower diversity than long-lived donors. Estimated diversity across one million T cells was deemed an underestimate.

A second about 6 to 12 cycle PCR used barcoded and J-beta primers. Each CDR3 protein is one row after TCRdb ran MiXCR on the 5' RACE reads. The table shows fewer than 650,000 distinct CDR3 sequences, with about a quarter occurring only once. Separately, the same data were catalogued under a study of T cells of mothers and their children. This second study notes: Each child contributed around 3 million TCR beta CDR3 reads, while each mother contributed over 8 million.

The chain couples TRBV5-1 to TRBJ2-3, with 9 positions matching TRBD2. Sequences were obtained from blood. This clonotype originated in a boy aged 2 to 9 in good health. The CDR3 protein is CASSPGSSGGTDTQYF. The DNA for the CDR3 is TGCGCCAGCAGCCCTGGTTCTAGCGGGGGCACAGATACGCAGTATTTT.